This T cell receptor beta chain appears in the sequencing data of a study of T cells in Graves' hyperthyroidism and ophthalmopathy. General observations from the study: Ophthalmopathy was model-predicted a median roughly 6.2 months pre-onset. Most clonotypes expanded in thyroid above 0.001 were likewise present in blood. Ophthalmopathy could be told apart from stable hyperthyroidism with a 13 V-J model.

Amplification of TCR beta CDR3 regions was performed using RNA transcripts as template. The TCR CDR3 was amplified in a first-round RT-PCR using the HTBI primer set. TCRdb reprocessed the multiplex PCR reads with MiXCR, giving one entry per CDR3 protein. The sample includes around 350,000 distinct CDR3 sequences, roughly 19% seen only once; the top ten take around 3.4%. The CDR3 extends over 13 amino acids. This clonotype showed up just a few times. Its antigen is not identified. A much more abundant neighbour one base away suggests this may be a read error. Uncontrolled infection, other autoimmune disease, pregnancy or lactation disqualified patients from enrolment.

The sample comprised blood. The chain is built from TRBV12-3 or TRBV12-4 and TRBJ2-4, with D possibly being TRBD1 (6 bases). This clonotype was obtained from a woman aged 18-29 years with Graves' hyperthyroidism. CDR3 amino acids: CASSSDSENIKYF. The CDR3 DNA reads TGTGCCAGCAGTTCGGACAGTGAAAACATTAAGTACTTC.